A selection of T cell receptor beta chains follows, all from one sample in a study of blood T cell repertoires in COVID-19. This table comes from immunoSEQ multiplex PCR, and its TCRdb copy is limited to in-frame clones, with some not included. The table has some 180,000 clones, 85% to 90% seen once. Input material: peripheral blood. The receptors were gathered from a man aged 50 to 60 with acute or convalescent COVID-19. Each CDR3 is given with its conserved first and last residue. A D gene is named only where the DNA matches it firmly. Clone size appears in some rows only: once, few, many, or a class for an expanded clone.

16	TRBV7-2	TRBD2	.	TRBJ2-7	CASSSGLAGGRHEQYF	TGTGCCAGCAGCTCAGGACTAGCGGGAGGGCGGCACGAGCAGTACTTC
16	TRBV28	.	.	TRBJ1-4	CASSSQLPTGFEKLFF	TGTGCCAGCAGTTCCCAACTACCCACAGGGTTTGAAAAACTGTTTTTT
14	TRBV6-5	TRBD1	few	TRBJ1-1	CASSRDRENTEAFF	TGTGCCAGCAGTCGGGACAGGGAGAACACTGAAGCTTTCTTT
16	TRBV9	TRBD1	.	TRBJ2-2	CASSVAPRGQGGELFF	TGTGCCAGCAGCGTAGCTCCCAGGGGGCAGGGCGGGGAGCTGTTTTTT
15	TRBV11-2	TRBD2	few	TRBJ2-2	CASTQRGGDTGELFF	TGTGCCAGCACACAGCGGGGTGGGGACACCGGGGAGCTGTTTTTT
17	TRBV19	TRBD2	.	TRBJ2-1	CASSTGLAGGLANEQFF	TGTGCCAGTAGTACGGGACTAGCGGGAGGACTAGCTAATGAGCAGTTCTTC
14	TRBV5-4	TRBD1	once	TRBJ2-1	CASSPGTGYNEQFF	TGTGCCAGCAGCCCCGGGACAGGGTACAATGAGCAGTTCTTC
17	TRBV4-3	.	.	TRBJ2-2	CASSTRPGHSATGELFF	TGCGCCAGCAGCACCCGGCCCGGACATTCCGCCACCGGGGAGCTGTTTTTT
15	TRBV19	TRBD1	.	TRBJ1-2	CASSRDSFSNYGYTF	TGTGCCAGTTCCCGGGACAGCTTCTCTAACTATGGCTACACCTTC
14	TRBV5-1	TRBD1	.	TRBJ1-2	CASSLGQGPHGYTF	TGCGCCAGCAGCTTGGGACAGGGCCCCCATGGCTACACCTTC
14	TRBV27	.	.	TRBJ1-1	CASSWSGVRTEAFF	TGTGCCAGCAGTTGGTCCGGGGTCCGCACTGAAGCTTTCTTT
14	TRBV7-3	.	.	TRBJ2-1	CASSAGVITGEQFF	TGTGCCAGCAGCGCGGGGGTGATTACAGGGGAGCAGTTCTTC
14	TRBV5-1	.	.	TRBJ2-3	CASGSGQPEDTQYF	TGCGCCTCGGGAAGCGGCCAACCGGAAGATACGCAGTATTTT
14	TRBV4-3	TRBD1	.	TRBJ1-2	CASSRDRGNYGYTF	TGCGCCAGCAGCCGAGACAGGGGAAACTATGGCTACACCTTC
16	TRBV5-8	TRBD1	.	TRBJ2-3	CASSLMYRGDTDTQYF	TGTGCCAGCAGCCTTATGTACAGGGGGGACACAGATACGCAGTATTTT
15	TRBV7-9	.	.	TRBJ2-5	CASSFKSGAGETQYF	TGTGCCAGCAGCTTCAAATCAGGGGCTGGAGAGACCCAGTACTTC
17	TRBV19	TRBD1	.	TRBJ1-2	CASSIVGTGPPNYGYTF	TGTGCCAGTAGTATAGTAGGGACAGGCCCTCCTAACTATGGCTACACCTTC
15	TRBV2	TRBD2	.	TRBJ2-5	CASNIAGGPLETQYF	TGTGCCAGCAACATAGCGGGAGGGCCCTTGGAGACCCAGTACTTC
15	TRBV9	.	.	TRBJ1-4	CASSVGRGSREKLFF	TGTGCCAGCAGCGTAGGGAGGGGATCGAGAGAAAAACTGTTTTTT
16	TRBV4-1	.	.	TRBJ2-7	CASSQVSTLAGYEQYF	TGCGCCAGCAGCCAAGTATCCACGCTCGCCGGGTACGAGCAGTACTTC
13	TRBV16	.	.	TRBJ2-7	CASSQSKAYEQYF	TGTGCCAGCAGCCAATCCAAAGCATACGAGCAGTACTTC
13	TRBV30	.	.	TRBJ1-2	CAWRAPRGYGYTF	TGTGCCTGGCGGGCCCCACGGGGGTATGGCTACACCTTC
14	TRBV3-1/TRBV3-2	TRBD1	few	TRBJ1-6	CASSGQGKVSPLHF	TGTGCCAGCAGCGGACAGGGGAAAGTTTCACCCCTCCACTTT
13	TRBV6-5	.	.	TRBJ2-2	CASSSDRMRELFF	TGTGCCAGCAGTAGCGACAGGATGCGCGAGCTGTTTTTT
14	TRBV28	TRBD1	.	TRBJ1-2	CASSRRTGTYGYTF	TGTGCCAGCAGTCGCCGGACAGGCACCTATGGCTACACCTTC
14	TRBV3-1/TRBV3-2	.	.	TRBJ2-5	CASSQRQGGETQYF	TGTGCCAGCAGCCAACGGCAGGGTGGCGAGACCCAGTACTTC
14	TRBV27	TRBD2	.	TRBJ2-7	CASSKTSGSREQYF	TGTGCCAGCAGTAAGACTAGCGGGAGTCGCGAGCAGTACTTC
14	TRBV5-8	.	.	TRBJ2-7	CASSLHTSSYEQYF	TGTGCCAGCAGCTTGCACACAAGCTCCTACGAGCAGTACTTC
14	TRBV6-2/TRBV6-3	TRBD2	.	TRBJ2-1	CASSYTGLVNEQFF	TGTGCCAGCAGTTACACGGGACTAGTCAATGAGCAGTTCTTC
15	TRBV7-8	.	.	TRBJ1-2	CASSLAARGGYGYTF	TGTGCCAGCAGCTTAGCAGCTCGAGGGGGTTATGGCTACACCTTC
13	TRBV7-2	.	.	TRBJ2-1	CASSPYSSNEQFF	TGTGCCAGCAGCCCTTATAGCAGTAATGAGCAGTTCTTC
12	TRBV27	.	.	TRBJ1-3	CATVSSGNTIYF	TGTGCCACCGTGAGCTCTGGAAACACCATATATTTT
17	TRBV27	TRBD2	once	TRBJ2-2	CASSSLGLAGATGELFF	TGTGCCAGCAGTTCTCTGGGACTAGCGGGAGCCACCGGGGAGCTGTTTTTT
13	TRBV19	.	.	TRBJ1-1	CASSRGSVTEAFF	TGTGCCAGTAGCAGGGGCTCGGTCACTGAAGCTTTCTTT
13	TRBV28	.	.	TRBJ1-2	CASIPARSYGYTF	TGTGCCAGCATCCCGGCAAGGAGCTATGGCTACACCTTC
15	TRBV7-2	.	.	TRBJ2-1	CASSLDLSSYNEQFF	TGTGCCAGCAGCCTTGACTTGAGCTCCTACAATGAGCAGTTCTTC
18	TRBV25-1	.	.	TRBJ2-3	CASSEYRVGREGADTQYF	TGTGCCAGCAGTGAATATCGTGTGGGGCGGGAAGGGGCAGATACGCAGTATTTT
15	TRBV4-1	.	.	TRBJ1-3	CASSQDFGGGNTIYF	TGCGCCAGCAGCCAAGATTTTGGGGGGGGGAACACCATATATTTT
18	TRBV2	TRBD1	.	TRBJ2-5	CASTRSGQRRPPSETQYF	TGTGCCAGCACCAGGTCGGGACAGCGGAGACCGCCCTCGGAGACCCAGTACTTC
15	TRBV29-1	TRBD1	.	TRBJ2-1	CSVGGGQGLYNEQFF	TGCAGCGTTGGGGGGGGACAGGGTCTCTACAATGAGCAGTTCTTC
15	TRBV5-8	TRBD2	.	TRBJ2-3	CASSGRELGADTQYF	TGTGCCAGCAGCGGGCGGGAGCTGGGCGCAGATACGCAGTATTTT
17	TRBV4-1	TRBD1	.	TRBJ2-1	CASSQDGDRGFLNEQFF	TGCGCCAGCAGCCAAGATGGGGACAGGGGGTTTTTGAATGAGCAGTTCTTC
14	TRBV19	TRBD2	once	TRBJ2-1	CASSISGGSNEQFF	TGTGCCAGTAGTATCAGCGGGGGCTCGAATGAGCAGTTCTTC
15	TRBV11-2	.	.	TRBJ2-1	CASNIGGGSYNEQFF	TGTGCCAGCAACATTGGGGGAGGCTCCTACAATGAGCAGTTCTTC
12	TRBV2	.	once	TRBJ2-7	CASRAGGYEQYF	TGTGCCAGCAGGGCTGGAGGCTACGAGCAGTACTTC
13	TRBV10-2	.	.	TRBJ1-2	CASSEPFANGYTF	TGCGCCAGCAGTGAGCCCTTCGCGAATGGCTACACCTTC